This T cell receptor (beta chain) was recovered during a study of cytomegalovirus exposure and HLA in healthy donors. Regarding the study as a whole: Association of a missense DCLRE1C variant with TCR beta V- and J-gene trimming was reported in a later analysis. Upon later analysis, HLA-associated TCR beta chains proved more clonally expanded than other, equally common chains.

Concerning this clone itself: No antigen is known for it.

This CDR3 has 13 residues. CDR1 is SNHLY, CDR2 FYNNEI, per germline. Trimming took off 5 bases at V and 3 bases at J, with 8 bases between the two ends. The PCR ran on 60 Vbeta and 13 Jbeta primers. The data were produced by immunoSEQ multiplex PCR, yet TCRdb's version contains in-frame clones alone and is incomplete. This table holds about 160,000 clones, around four fifths found once. The chain has TRBV2 and TRBJ1-5, with D perhaps matching TRBD1 (6 bases). The clonotype was recovered from a male donor in good health and CMV-seronegative. What was sequenced was PBMCs. The CDR3: CASSTGSNQPQHF. The CDR3 bases are TGTGCCAGCAGTACAGGGTCCAATCAGCCCCAGCATTTT.